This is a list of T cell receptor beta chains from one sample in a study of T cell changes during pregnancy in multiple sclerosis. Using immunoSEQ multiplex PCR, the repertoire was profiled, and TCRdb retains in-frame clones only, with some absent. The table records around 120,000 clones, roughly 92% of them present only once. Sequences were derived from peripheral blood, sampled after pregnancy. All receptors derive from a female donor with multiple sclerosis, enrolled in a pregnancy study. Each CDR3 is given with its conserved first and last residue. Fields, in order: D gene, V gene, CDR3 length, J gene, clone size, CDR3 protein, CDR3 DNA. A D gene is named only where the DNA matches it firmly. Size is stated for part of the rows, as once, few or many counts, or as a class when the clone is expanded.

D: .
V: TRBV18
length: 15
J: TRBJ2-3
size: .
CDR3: CASSPVGQYTDTQYF
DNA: TGTGCCAGCTCACCGGTCGGACAGTACACAGATACGCAGTATTTT

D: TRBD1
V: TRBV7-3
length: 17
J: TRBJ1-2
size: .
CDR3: CASSLTGSARGELGYTF
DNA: TGTGCCAGCAGCTTAACCGGTTCAGCCAGGGGGGAACTAGGCTACACCTTC

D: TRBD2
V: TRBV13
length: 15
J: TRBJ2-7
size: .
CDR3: CASSGSGSSSYEQYF
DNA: TGTGCCAGCAGCGGTAGCGGGTCTAGCTCCTACGAGCAGTACTTC

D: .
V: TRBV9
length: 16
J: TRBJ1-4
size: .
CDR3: CASSASGGVGNEKLFF
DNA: TGTGCCAGCAGCGCGTCTGGGGGGGTTGGTAATGAAAAACTGTTTTTT

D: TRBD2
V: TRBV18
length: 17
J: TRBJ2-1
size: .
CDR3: CASSPGLALRSYNEQFF
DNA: TGTGCCAGCTCACCCGGACTAGCGCTACGCTCCTACAATGAGCAGTTCTTC

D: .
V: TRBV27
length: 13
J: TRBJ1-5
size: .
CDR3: CASSLSAGQPQHF
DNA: TGTGCCAGCAGTTTATCTGCGGGGCAGCCCCAGCATTTT

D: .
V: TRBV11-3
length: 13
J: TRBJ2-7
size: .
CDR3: CASRPGDSYEQYF
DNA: TGTGCCAGCAGACCAGGGGACTCCTACGAGCAGTACTTC

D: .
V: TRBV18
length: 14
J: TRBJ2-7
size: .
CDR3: CASSPLEGPGEQYF
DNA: TGTGCCAGCTCACCACTGGAGGGCCCAGGCGAGCAGTACTTC

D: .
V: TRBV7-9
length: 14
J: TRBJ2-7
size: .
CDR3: CASSEDMPHYEQYF
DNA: TGTGCCAGCAGCGAGGACATGCCCCACTACGAGCAGTACTTC

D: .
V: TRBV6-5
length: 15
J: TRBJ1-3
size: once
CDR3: CASSSPGSSGNTIYF
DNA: TGTGCCAGCAGTTCCCCAGGGTCCTCTGGAAACACCATATATTTT

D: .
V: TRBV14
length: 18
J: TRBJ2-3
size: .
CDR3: CASSQVVRGGTSPDTQYF
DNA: TGTGCCAGCAGCCAAGTGGTTCGCGGGGGCACATCCCCCGATACGCAGTATTTT

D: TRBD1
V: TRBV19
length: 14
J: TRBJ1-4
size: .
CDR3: CASSIWTGGEKLFF
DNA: TGTGCCAGTAGTATCTGGACAGGGGGTGAAAAACTGTTTTTT

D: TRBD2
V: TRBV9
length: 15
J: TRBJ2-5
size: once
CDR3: CASSFGTSGVETQYF
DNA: TGTGCCAGCAGCTTCGGGACTAGCGGGGTGGAGACCCAGTACTTC

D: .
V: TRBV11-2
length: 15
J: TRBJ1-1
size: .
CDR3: CASSPLDRDDTEAFF
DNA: TGTGCCAGCAGCCCGCTTGACAGAGACGACACTGAAGCTTTCTTT

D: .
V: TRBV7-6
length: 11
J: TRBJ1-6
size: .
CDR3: CASSSGSPLHF
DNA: TGTGCCAGCAGCTCCGGTTCACCCCTCCACTTT

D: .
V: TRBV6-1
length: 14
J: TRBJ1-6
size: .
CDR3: CASSEVDRNSPLHF
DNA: TGTGCCAGCAGTGAAGTCGACAGGAATTCACCCCTCCACTTT

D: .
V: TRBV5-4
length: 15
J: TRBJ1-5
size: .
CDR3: CASSLDRDFNQPQHF
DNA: TGTGCCAGCAGCTTGGACCGGGATTTCAATCAGCCCCAGCATTTT

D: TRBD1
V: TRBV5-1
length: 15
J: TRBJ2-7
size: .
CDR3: CASSWTGGLTYEQYF
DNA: TGCGCCAGCAGCTGGACAGGGGGTCTCACCTACGAGCAGTACTTC

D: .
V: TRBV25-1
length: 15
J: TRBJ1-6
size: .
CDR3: CASSAPGRGNSPLHF
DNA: TGTGCCAGCAGTGCCCCGGGCCGGGGGAATTCACCCCTCCACTTT

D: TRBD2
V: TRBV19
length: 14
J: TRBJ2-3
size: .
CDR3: CASSSGGSTDTQYF
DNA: TGTGCCAGTAGTAGCGGGGGATCGACAGATACGCAGTATTTT

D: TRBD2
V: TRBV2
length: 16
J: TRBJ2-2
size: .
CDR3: CASSEAGTRGLGELFF
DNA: TGTGCCAGCAGTGAAGCGGGGACTAGAGGGCTGGGGGAGCTGTTTTTT

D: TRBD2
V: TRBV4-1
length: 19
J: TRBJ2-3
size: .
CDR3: CASSQDIAGGQLYTDTQYF
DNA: TGCGCCAGCAGCCAAGATATAGCGGGGGGGCAACTTTATACAGATACGCAGTATTTT

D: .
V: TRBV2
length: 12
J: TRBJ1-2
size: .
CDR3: CASSGSREGYTF
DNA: TGTGCCAGCAGTGGTTCGAGGGAGGGCTACACCTTC

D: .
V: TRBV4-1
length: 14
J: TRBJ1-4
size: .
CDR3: CASSLTTTNEKLFF
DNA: TGCGCCAGCAGTTTAACAACAACTAATGAAAAACTGTTTTTT

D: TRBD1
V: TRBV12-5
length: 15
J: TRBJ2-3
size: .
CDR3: CASGLGQGGADTQYF
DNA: TGTGCTAGTGGTCTAGGACAGGGTGGGGCAGATACGCAGTATTTT

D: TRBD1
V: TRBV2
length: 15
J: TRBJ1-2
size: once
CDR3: CASSEKEGANYGYTF
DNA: TGTGCCAGCAGTGAAAAAGAGGGGGCCAACTATGGCTACACCTTC

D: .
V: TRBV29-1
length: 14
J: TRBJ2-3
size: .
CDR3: CSVCRTPSPDTQYF
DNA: TGCAGCGTTTGCAGGACACCATCCCCAGATACGCAGTATTTT

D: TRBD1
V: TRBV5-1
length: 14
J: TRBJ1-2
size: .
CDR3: CASGNRGRPYGYTF
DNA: TGCGCCAGCGGGAACAGGGGGAGACCTTATGGCTACACCTTC

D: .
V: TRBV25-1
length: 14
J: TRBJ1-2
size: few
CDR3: CASKGNGQYYGYTF
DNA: TGTGCCAGCAAGGGTAATGGACAGTACTATGGCTACACCTTC

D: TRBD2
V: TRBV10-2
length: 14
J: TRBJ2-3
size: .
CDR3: CASNLAGGTDTQYF
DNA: TGCGCCAGCAACTTAGCGGGGGGCACAGATACGCAGTATTTT

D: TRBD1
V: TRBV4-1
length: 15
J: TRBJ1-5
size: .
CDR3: CASSLQGASNQPQHF
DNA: TGCGCCAGCAGCCTACAGGGGGCCAGCAATCAGCCCCAGCATTTT

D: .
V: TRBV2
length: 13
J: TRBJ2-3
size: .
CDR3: CASSEALRSTQYF
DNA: TGTGCCAGCAGTGAAGCGCTCAGATCTACGCAGTATTTT

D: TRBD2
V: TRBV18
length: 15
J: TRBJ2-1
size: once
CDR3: CASSGGLALGNEQFF
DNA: TGTGCCAGCTCGGGGGGACTAGCCTTGGGGAATGAGCAGTTCTTC

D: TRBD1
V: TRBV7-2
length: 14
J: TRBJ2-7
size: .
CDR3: CASSLVGDRDEQYF
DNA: TGTGCCAGCAGCTTAGTGGGGGACAGAGACGAGCAGTACTTC

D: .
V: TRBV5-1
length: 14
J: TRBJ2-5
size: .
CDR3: CASSLSGQLETQYF
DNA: TGCGCCAGCAGCTTGAGTGGGCAATTAGAGACCCAGTACTTC

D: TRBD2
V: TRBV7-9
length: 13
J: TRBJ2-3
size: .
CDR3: CAPSGGGSDTQYF
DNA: TGTGCGCCGAGCGGGGGGGGCTCGGATACGCAGTATTTT

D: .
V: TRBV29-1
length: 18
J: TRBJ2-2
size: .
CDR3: CSVEDYPNTRGITGELFF
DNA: TGCAGCGTTGAAGATTACCCGAACACCCGAGGGATCACCGGGGAGCTGTTTTTT

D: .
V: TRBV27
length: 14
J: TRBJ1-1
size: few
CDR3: CASSLTTFDTEAFF
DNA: TGTGCCAGCAGTTTAACGACATTTGACACTGAAGCTTTCTTT

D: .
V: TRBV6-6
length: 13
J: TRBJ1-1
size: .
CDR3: CASTRLMNTEAFF
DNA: TGTGCCAGCACCCGACTAATGAACACTGAAGCTTTCTTT

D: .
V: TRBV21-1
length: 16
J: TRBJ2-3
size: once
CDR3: CASSKGAGGVPDTQYF
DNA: TGTGCCAGCAGCAAAGGTGCAGGGGGCGTTCCAGATACGCAGTATTTT

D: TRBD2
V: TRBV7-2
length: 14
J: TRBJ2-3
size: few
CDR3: CASVLAGAVDTQYF
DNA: TGTGCCAGCGTGCTAGCGGGGGCGGTAGATACGCAGTATTTT

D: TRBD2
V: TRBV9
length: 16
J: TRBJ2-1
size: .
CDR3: CASSVGTSGSYNEQFF
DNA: TGTGCCAGCAGCGTAGGTACTAGCGGCTCCTACAATGAGCAGTTCTTC

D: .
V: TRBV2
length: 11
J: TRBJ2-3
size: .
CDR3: CASFFTDTQYF
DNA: TGTGCCAGCTTCTTCACAGATACGCAGTATTTT

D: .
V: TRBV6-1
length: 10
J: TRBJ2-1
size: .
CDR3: CASKGDEQFF
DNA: TGTGCCAGCAAGGGGGATGAGCAGTTCTTC

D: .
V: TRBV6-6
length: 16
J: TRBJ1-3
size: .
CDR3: CASSPRLPNSGNTIYF
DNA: TGTGCCAGCAGTCCCAGGCTGCCGAACTCTGGAAACACCATATATTTT

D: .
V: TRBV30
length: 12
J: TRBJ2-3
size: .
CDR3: CAWDVRADTQYF
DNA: TGTGCCTGGGATGTGCGGGCAGATACGCAGTATTTT

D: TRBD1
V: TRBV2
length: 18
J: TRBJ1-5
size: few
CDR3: CASSARDRGLYSNQPQHF
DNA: TGTGCCAGCAGTGCCCGGGACAGGGGATTGTATAGCAATCAGCCCCAGCATTTT

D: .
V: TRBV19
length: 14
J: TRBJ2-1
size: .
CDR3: CASSETRAYNEQFF
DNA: TGTGCCAGTAGCGAGACTAGGGCCTACAATGAGCAGTTCTTC

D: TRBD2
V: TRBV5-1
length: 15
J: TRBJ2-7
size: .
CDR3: CASSVSGGNSYEQYF
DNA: TGCGCCAGCAGCGTTAGCGGGGGGAACTCCTACGAGCAGTACTTC

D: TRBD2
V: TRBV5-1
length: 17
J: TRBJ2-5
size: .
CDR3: CASSLMASGGAGETQYF
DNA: TGCGCCAGCAGCTTGATGGCTAGCGGGGGGGCCGGTGAGACCCAGTACTTC

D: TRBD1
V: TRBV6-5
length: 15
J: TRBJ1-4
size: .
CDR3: CASRTGFATNEKLFF
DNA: TGTGCCAGCAGGACAGGGTTTGCAACTAATGAAAAACTGTTTTTT

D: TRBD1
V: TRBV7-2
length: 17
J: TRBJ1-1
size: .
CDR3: CASSLVGGQGIGTEAFF
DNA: TGTGCCAGCAGCTTAGTCGGGGGACAGGGGATCGGCACTGAAGCTTTCTTT

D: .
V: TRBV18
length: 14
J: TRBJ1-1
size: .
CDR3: CASSPGTMNTEAFF
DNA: TGTGCCAGCTCACCAGGGACAATGAACACTGAAGCTTTCTTT

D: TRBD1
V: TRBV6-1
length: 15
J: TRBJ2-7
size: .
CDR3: CASSEGQGAVYEQYF
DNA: TGTGCCAGCAGTGAGGGACAGGGTGCCGTCTACGAGCAGTACTTC